This T cell receptor (beta chain) was obtained from a study of T cells expressing NK-cell markers. Across the study: From sorted CD3+CD56+NKG2C+, CD3+CD56+NKG2C- and CD3+CD56-NKG2C+ T cells came the TCR beta repertoires. HCMV serostatus: most of the eight sequenced donors positive, one negative. Study results and limitations: The dominant NKG2C+ clonotypes represented roughly 1.0-7.5% of CD8+ T cells in six donors.

From the 5' RACE reads, TCRdb lists one entry per CDR3 protein and no DNA. Its table lists 400,000 or so distinct CDR3 sequences. To note about this clonotype: The antigen remains unidentified.

Germline CDR1 reads DFQATT; CDR2 reads SNEGSKA (reference sequence). CDR3 size: 14 residues. This clonotype originated in a woman in her forties or fifties in good health. The sample consisted of blood T cells: a sorted CD56 or NKG2C T cell subset, CD4+ or CD8+ T cells, or bulk PBMC T cells (not recorded which). This chain joins TRBV20-1 and TRBJ1-6; TCRdb returns TRBD1, unconfirmable since there is no DNA. The CDR3 here is CSAAQTAYNSPLHF.